This is a list of T cell receptor beta chains from one sample in a study of radiotherapy plus CTLA-4 blockade in lung cancer. Method: immunoSEQ multiplex PCR; TCRdb's copy keeps in-frame clones and lacks some. This sample has approximately 83,000 clones; around 76% occur once, and the top ten carry 3.5% to 4.5%. Sample: peripheral blood, taken from a patient treated with radiotherapy plus ipilimumab. The receptors were sampled from a human donor with non-small cell lung cancer who had a partial response to radiotherapy plus ipilimumab. Some clones in this sample may be carry-over from other donors' samples. Both conserved end residues are part of each CDR3. D genes are given only for firm matches. Clone size is shown for a subset of rows, as once, few, many or a class of expanded clone.

J	V	D	size	DNA	CDR3
TRBJ2-2	TRBV7-8	TRBD1	.	TGTGCCAGCAGACGGGACAGGGGGCCTACCGGGGAGCTGTTTTTT	CASRRDRGPTGELFF
TRBJ1-2	TRBV27	.	.	TGTGCCACCAAGCCTTCCACAGCCATTCATGGCTACACCTTC	CATKPSTAIHGYTF
TRBJ1-6	TRBV6-1	.	.	TGTGCCAGCAGTTGGCCACGCTCACCCCTCCACTTT	CASSWPRSPLHF
TRBJ2-3	TRBV7-3	TRBD2	once	TGTGCCAGCAGCTTAACGCGGACTAGCATAGATACGCAGTATTTT	CASSLTRTSIDTQYF
TRBJ2-5	TRBV6-1	.	.	TGTGCCAGCAGCCGGGTCACCAGGGTGACCCAGTACTTC	CASSRVTRVTQYF
TRBJ2-4	TRBV6-1	.	.	TGTGCCAGCAGCCCACAGGGTAGCATTCAGTACTTC	CASSPQGSIQYF
TRBJ2-5	TRBV7-9	TRBD2	.	TGTGCCAGCAGCGCACTGGGCCAGCGGGGGCCTAGGGAGACCCAGTACTTC	CASSALGQRGPRETQYF
TRBJ1-5	TRBV19	.	.	TGTGCCAGTAGTATAGACTACGGGGAAGGTCAGCCCCAGCATTTT	CASSIDYGEGQPQHF
TRBJ2-3	TRBV7-2	TRBD2	few	TGTGCCAGCAGCTTGAGAAGCGGGGGCCCGCCGGATACGCAGTATTTT	CASSLRSGGPPDTQYF
TRBJ2-7	TRBV5-8	TRBD2	.	TGTGCCAGCAGCTTGACGGGGGAGGGATCCTACGAGCAGTACTTC	CASSLTGEGSYEQYF
TRBJ2-7	TRBV14	TRBD2	once	TGTGCCAGCAGCCAAGTTATCACCTCGCGGGGGGGGCAGTACTTC	CASSQVITSRGGQYF
TRBJ1-3	TRBV7-2	.	.	TGTGCCAGCAGCCCCTCGGGAAGCTCTGGAAACACCATATATTTT	CASSPSGSSGNTIYF
TRBJ2-7	TRBV30	.	few	TGTGCCTGGAGTGCCAACAGGGTCCGTCCCTCCTACGAGCAGTACTTC	CAWSANRVRPSYEQYF
TRBJ1-3	TRBV6-4	TRBD1	few	TGTGCCAGCAGGGGGGACAGGGGGCTGTTCTTGAATCGGTGGGGAAACACCATATATTTT	CASRGDRGLFLNRWGNTIYF
TRBJ2-7	TRBV2	TRBD2	.	TGTGCCAGCAGTTGGACTAGCGGGGGGGCCGTGAACGAGCAGTACTTC	CASSWTSGGAVNEQYF
TRBJ2-3	TRBV5-1	.	.	TGCGCCAGCAGCTTGACTACCCGCACAGATACGCAGTATTTT	CASSLTTRTDTQYF
TRBJ2-1	TRBV5-3	TRBD1	.	TGTGCCAGAAGCTCGGCTCCGGGACAGGCGGTGTATGAGCAGTTCTTC	CARSSAPGQAVYEQFF
TRBJ1-5	TRBV7-6	.	.	TGTGCCAGCAGCTTAACCCCAGGGGCTCAGGGGCAGCCCCAGCATTTT	CASSLTPGAQGQPQHF
TRBJ1-5	TRBV4-2	.	.	TGTGCCAGCAGCCAAGACCAACTTCAGCCCCAGCATTTT	CASSQDQLQPQHF
TRBJ2-1	TRBV7-9	.	.	TGTGCCAGCAGCTCGGGACTTATCAATGAGCAGTTCTTC	CASSSGLINEQFF
TRBJ2-2	TRBV7-3	.	.	TGTGCCAGCAGCCCCCCGGGGAGTTCCGGGGAGCTGTTTTTT	CASSPPGSSGELFF
TRBJ1-4	TRBV2	.	many	TGTGCCAGCAGTGATACTACTGAAAAACTGTTTTTT	CASSDTTEKLFF
TRBJ1-4	TRBV11-2	.	.	TGTGCCAGCAGCCCCAGGAGGCAGGAGGGTGAAAAACTGTTTTTT	CASSPRRQEGEKLFF
TRBJ2-3	TRBV5-1	.	.	TGCGCCAGCAGCTCCCAGGCTCTCACAGATACGCAGTATTTT	CASSSQALTDTQYF
TRBJ1-1	TRBV20-1	.	.	TGCAGTGCTAGTGGGGCTGCAGGAGCTTTCTTT	CSASGAAGAFF
TRBJ2-1	TRBV7-9	.	.	TGTGCCAGCAGCTTAGCGGTGCCCCGGGATGAGCAGTTCTTC	CASSLAVPRDEQFF
TRBJ2-1	TRBV14	TRBD2	few	TGTGCCAGCAGCCAAGATACCGGGAGGGCGAGAGGGCAGTTCTTC	CASSQDTGRARGQFF
TRBJ1-5	TRBV6-4	TRBD1	few	TGTGCCAGCAGCGAACAGGGGACCGATCAGCCCCAGCATTTT	CASSEQGTDQPQHF
TRBJ2-7	TRBV5-6	.	.	TGTGCCAGCAGCTTGAGGGGGGGGGTGTTGACAGAGCAGTACTTC	CASSLRGGVLTEQYF
TRBJ1-6	TRBV19	.	.	TGTGCCAGTAGCCTAGACCGGGTTTCACCCCTCCACTTT	CASSLDRVSPLHF
TRBJ2-2	TRBV5-1	.	.	TGCGCCAGCAGCTTGAGCTTTCGAAACACCGGGGAGCTGTTTTTT	CASSLSFRNTGELFF